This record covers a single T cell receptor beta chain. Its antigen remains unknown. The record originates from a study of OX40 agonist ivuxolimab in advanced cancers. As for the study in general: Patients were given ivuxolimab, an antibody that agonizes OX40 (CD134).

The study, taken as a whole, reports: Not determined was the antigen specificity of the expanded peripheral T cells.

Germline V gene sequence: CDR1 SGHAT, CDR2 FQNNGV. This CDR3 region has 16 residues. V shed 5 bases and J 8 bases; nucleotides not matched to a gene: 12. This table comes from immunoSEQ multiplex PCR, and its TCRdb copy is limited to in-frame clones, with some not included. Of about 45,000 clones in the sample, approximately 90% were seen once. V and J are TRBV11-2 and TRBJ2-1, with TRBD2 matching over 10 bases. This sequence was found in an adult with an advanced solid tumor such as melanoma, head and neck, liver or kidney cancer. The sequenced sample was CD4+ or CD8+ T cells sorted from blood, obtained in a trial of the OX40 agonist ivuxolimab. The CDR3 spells CASSTSGKSFRDEQFF. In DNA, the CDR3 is TGTGCCAGCAGCACTAGCGGGAAATCGTTTAGGGATGAGCAGTTCTTC.